These 30 T cell receptor beta chains were all obtained from the same sample, sequenced in a study of T cell responses to AZD1222 COVID-19 vaccine (dated by TCRdb to about 2021). What the time point label conveys for this sample: baseline before first vaccination. The library was made by the immunoSEQ multiplex PCR assay. TCRdb re-hosts the immuneACCESS table, in-frame sequences only. Its copies lack some clones; in the studies checked, an unresolved V gene accounts for under half of them, and the cause for the rest is not known. The sample has 90,000 to 120,000 clones on record, roughly 90% of them singletons. 18% of the sample rests with the top ten. The sample here was peripheral blood, taken on day 0 of AZD1222 vaccination. The receptors here all came from an adult in good health.

This rearrangement joins TRBV25-1 to TRBJ2-7; a weak D match, TRBD1 (6 bases). V was shortened by 3 bases and J by 2 bases, with 14 bases between the two germline ends. The CDR3 is 15 residues long. Per germline, CDR1 MGHDK and CDR2 SYGVNS. CDR3 sequence reads: CASSDPTGSTYEQYF. DNA for the CDR3: TGTGCCAGCAGTGACCCCACAGGGTCCACCTACGAGCAGTACTTC.

V and J are TRBV7-6 and TRBJ2-2; weak D call: TRBD1 (5 bases). Germline lookup yields CDR1 SGHVS and CDR2 FNYEAQ. The CDR3 is 17 amino acids. With 2 bases removed from V and 3 bases from J, the gap between germline ends came to 16 bases. This CDR3 reads CASSLTVARVDTGELFF. DNA of the CDR3: TGTGCCAGCAGCTTAACTGTGGCCAGGGTTGACACCGGGGAGCTGTTTTTT.

This clone is a singleton in its sample. This rearrangement joins TRBV20-1 to TRBJ1-1; D gene uncertain. The germline gives CDR1 DFQATT, CDR2 SNEGSKA (reference sequence). The CDR3 totals 11 residues. Trimming cost V 1 base and J 11 bases, with 11 bases left between them. CDR3 nucleotide sequence: TGCAGTGCTAGAGCGAGCAGCGAGGCTTTCTTT. It yields the protein CSARASSEAFF.

J is TRBJ2-1 and V is TRBV6-4, with 14 positions matching TRBD2. The CDR3 is made up of 16 amino acids. V lost 4 bases and J lost 6; bases outside the gene matches: 5. Germline CDR1 reads MRHNA; CDR2 reads SNTAGT. CDR3 DNA: TGTGCCAGCAGTGTGGGGACTAGCGGGGGACGCAATGAGCAGTTCTTC. Protein: CASSVGTSGGRNEQFF.

This chain links TRBV27 with TRBJ1-4; D is unclear. Trimming took off 1 base at V and 4 bases at J, with 10 bases between the two ends. The CDR3 sequence is 15 residues long. Germline V gene data show CDR1 as MNHEY and CDR2 as SMNVEV (reference sequence). CDR3 sequence (DNA): TGTGCCAGCAGTTTATTCGTCGCCGGTAATGAAAAACTGTTTTTT. Translating gives CASSLFVAGNEKLFF.

This chain joins TRBV6-5 and TRBJ2-1, with D perhaps TRBD2 (7 bases). Germline CDR1 MNHEY, CDR2 SVGAGI. V dropped 10 bases and J dropped 7 bases, with 20 bases sitting between them. The CDR3 length is 14 residues. CDR3 in DNA: TGTGCCACCTTAGGGGGGGCAGCCGGAAATGAGCAGTTCTTC. The encoded protein is CATLGGAAGNEQFF.

V is TRBV2 and J is TRBJ2-5; 8 positions match TRBD2. Germline assignment: CDR1 SNHLY and CDR2 FYNNEI. V shed 6 bases and J 5 bases; nucleotides not matched to a gene: 8. The CDR3 extends over 14 amino acids. The CDR3 bases are TGTGCCAGCAGCGCCGGGACTAGGGACGAGACCCAGTACTTC. Translating it yields CASSAGTRDETQYF. Full variable domain (rest looked up from reference TRBV2 and TRBJ2-5): EPEVTQTPSHQVTQMGQEVILRCVPISNHLYFYWYRQILGQKVEFLVSFYNNEISEKSEIFDDQFSVERPDGSNFTLKIRSTKLEDSAMYFCASSAGTRDETQYFGPGTRLLVL.

The rearrangement links TRBV6-5 to TRBJ1-2, with a possible D match to TRBD1 (6 bases). Germline assignment: CDR1 MNHEY and CDR2 SVGAGI. CDR3 length: 15 residues. V lost 0 bases, J lost 0 bases, and 8 bases lay in between. CDR3: CASSYSGAPNYGYTF. The DNA for the CDR3 is TGTGCCAGCAGTTACTCGGGGGCTCCTAACTATGGCTACACCTTC.

This chain uses TRBV6-5 with TRBJ2-1; D perhaps matches TRBD1 (6 bases). V was trimmed by 0 bases and J by 10 bases, leaving 13 bases between them. CDR3 length: 14 amino acids. Germline loops: CDR1 MNHEY, CDR2 SVGAGI. This chain's CDR3 is CASSYSPYGTEQFF. In DNA, the CDR3 is TGTGCCAGCAGTTACTCGCCCTACGGGACAGAGCAGTTCTTC.

The chain employs TRBV7-3 and TRBJ2-3; 12 bases are a match to TRBD1. The germline CDR1 and CDR2 sequences are SGHTA and FQGTGA. V lost 6 bases, J lost 4 bases, and 8 bases stayed unmatched. The CDR3 has 16 residues. CDR3 nucleotide sequence: TGTGCCAGCAGAGATGGGACAGGGGGCAGCGCAGATACGCAGTATTTT. Protein product: CASRDGTGGSADTQYF. Supplemented by reference TRBV7-3 and TRBJ2-3, the full variable domain reads GAGVSQTPSNKVTEKGKYVELRCDPISGHTALYWYRQSLGQGPEFLIYFQGTGAADDSGLPNDRFFAVRPEGSVSTLKIQRTERGDSAVYLCASRDGTGGSADTQYFGPGTRLTVL.

The CDR3 region has the DNA TGTGCCAGCAGCTTAGCCTACAGGGGAACATGGGGTAGGAACACTGAAGCTTTCTTT. It is translated as CASSLAYRGTWGRNTEAFF. This chain joins TRBV11-2 and TRBJ1-1; 7 nucleotides match TRBD1. The J segment lost 1 base and the V segment lost 1 base, leaving 15 bases of the junction unmatched. Germline CDR1 SGHAT, CDR2 FQNNGV. The CDR3 has 19 amino acids.

This sequence joins TRBV7-3 and TRBJ2-1; D remains ambiguous. V dropped 1 base and J dropped 8 bases, with 12 bases sitting between them. The CDR3 extends over 14 amino acids. The germline V gene encodes CDR1 SGHTA and CDR2 FQGTGA. CDR3 sequence: CASSLSQFRDEQFF. Here the CDR3 DNA reads TGTGCCAGCAGCTTAAGCCAGTTTAGGGATGAGCAGTTCTTC. Using reference TRBV7-3 and TRBJ2-1 for the parts outside the CDR3, the full variable domain is GAGVSQTPSNKVTEKGKYVELRCDPISGHTALYWYRQSLGQGPEFLIYFQGTGAADDSGLPNDRFFAVRPEGSVSTLKIQRTERGDSAVYLCASSLSQFRDEQFFGPGTRLTVL.

This chain links TRBV7-2 with TRBJ1-2; tentative D call: TRBD1 (5 bases). Germline lookup yields CDR1 SGHTA and CDR2 FQGNSA. The CDR3 runs 14 residues. Trimming shortened V by 6 bases and J by 1 base, and 12 bases separated the two germline ends. The CDR3 region is CASRRPDSNYGYTF. The CDR3, as DNA: TGTGCCAGCAGACGCCCCGACAGTAACTATGGCTACACCTTC.

This clone has only one observation. In DNA form, the CDR3 reads TGCGCCAGCAGCTTGCCCCAACAGAACACCGGGGAGCTGTTTTTT. Translation: CASSLPQQNTGELFF. The gene calls are TRBV5-1 and TRBJ2-2, with D unclear. The CDR3 totals 15 residues. V was clipped by 1 base and J by 1 base, with 8 bases between them. In germline, CDR1 is SGHRS, CDR2 YFSETQ.

CDR3 sequence (DNA): TGTGCCAGCAGTAGGGACAGGGGGCTTGGCCCAGATGGCTACACCTTC. It yields the protein CASSRDRGLGPDGYTF. The chain employs TRBV28 and TRBJ1-2; 12 nucleotides align to TRBD1. With V trimmed by 5 bases and J by 6 bases, 10 bases remained unmatched. The CDR3 is 16 amino acids. Germline CDR1 and CDR2: MDHEN and SYDVKM.

The V gene is TRBV19, the J gene TRBJ2-2; D may be TRBD1 (6 bases). CDR1 is LNHDA and CDR2 is SQIVND in the germline V gene (reference sequence). Trimming removed 5 bases from V and 0 bases from J, with 13 bases in between. The CDR3 has 16 amino acids. CDR3 residues: CASSLFRQANTGELFF. DNA of the CDR3: TGTGCCAGTAGTCTTTTCAGACAGGCGAACACCGGGGAGCTGTTTTTT. Complete variable domain (other parts from reference TRBV19 and TRBJ2-2): DGGITQSPKYLFRKEGQNVTLSCEQNLNHDAMYWYRQDPGQGLRLIYYSQIVNDFQKGDIAEGYSVSREKKESFPLTVTSAQKNPTAFYLCASSLFRQANTGELFFGEGSRLTVL.

The chain carries TRBV9 and TRBJ2-3, with D uncertain. The germline CDR1 and CDR2 sequences are SGDLS and YYNGEE. This CDR3 is built from 11 residues. V shed 2 bases and J shed 6 bases, with 4 bases lying between them. CDR3 nucleotide sequence: TGTGCCAGCAGCGTGGGCGATACGCAGTATTTT. This gives the protein CASSVGDTQYF.

This clone turned up a few times. J is TRBJ2-1 and V is TRBV7-3; possibly TRBD1 for D (5 bases). The V gene's germline CDR1 is SGHTA and CDR2 FQGTGA. The CDR3 has 13 amino acids. Between the trimmed V and J ends, which lost 5 bases and 4 bases, there was a span of 9 bases. The CDR3 coding sequence is TGTGCCAGCAGCGGTGACAGATACAATGAGCAGTTCTTC. Translating gives CASSGDRYNEQFF.

The chain joins TRBV15 to TRBJ2-4, with a possible D match to TRBD1 (6 bases). CDR3 length: 14 residues. From germline, CDR1 is LNHNV and CDR2 YYDKDF (reference sequence). The V gene lost 1 base and the J gene lost 3 bases, with 7 bases spanning the gap. CDR3 sequence: CATSRADSKNIQYF. CDR3 in DNA: TGTGCCACCAGCAGAGCGGACAGCAAAAACATTCAGTACTTC.

The V call is TRBV5-1, the J call TRBJ2-3; tentatively, D is TRBD1 (5 bases). The germline V and J ends were trimmed by 4 bases and 6 bases, with 18 bases remaining between them. The CDR3 has 15 amino acids. Germline V gene lookup returns CDR1 SGHRS and CDR2 YFSETQ. The CDR3 coding sequence is TGCGCCAGCAGCCTAACCGGCTACAGGCTTGATACGCAGTATTTT. Its translation: CASSLTGYRLDTQYF.

The CDR3 loop is CASISGNQETQYF. The CDR3 nucleotides read TGTGCCAGCATATCGGGGAACCAAGAGACCCAGTACTTC. This chain joins TRBV7-9 and TRBJ2-5; TRBD2 might be the D (5 bases). The germline V and J ends were trimmed by 7 bases and 0 bases, with 9 bases remaining between them. The CDR3 loop spans 13 amino acids. CDR1 SEHNR and CDR2 FQNEAQ come from the germline V gene (reference sequence).

V and J are TRBV6-5 and TRBJ1-1; 8 nucleotides match TRBD1. This CDR3 region has 13 residues. Trimming took 7 bases from V and 5 from J; bases not matched to a gene: 6. Germline lookup yields CDR1 MNHEY and CDR2 SVGAGI. CDR3 in DNA: TGTGCCAGCACCCAGGGGGCGGATACTGAAGCTTTCTTT. The encoded protein is CASTQGADTEAFF.

The chain couples TRBV29-1 to TRBJ1-1; D unclear. Between the trimmed V and J ends, which lost 6 bases and 4 bases, there was a span of 6 bases. The CDR3 length is 10 residues. Germline V CDR1 and CDR2: SQVTM, ANQGSEA. CDR3: CSVWTTEAFF. The CDR3 region has the DNA TGCAGCGTCTGGACCACTGAAGCTTTCTTT.

The chain employs TRBV5-1 and TRBJ1-2; D is ambiguous. The CDR3 runs 13 residues. V was cut by 2 bases and J by 5 bases, with 10 bases left in between. Germline V gives CDR1 SGHRS, CDR2 YFSETQ. The CDR3 bases are TGCGCCAGCAGCTTAGACGGAAGGTATGGCTACACCTTC. Encoded protein: CASSLDGRYGYTF. The complete variable domain, with remaining parts taken from reference TRBV5-1 and TRBJ1-2, reads KAGVTQTPRYLIKTRGQQVTLSCSPISGHRSVSWYQQTPGQGLQFLFEYFSETQRNKGNFPGRFSGRQFSNSRSEMNVSTLELGDSALYLCASSLDGRYGYTFGSGTRLTVV.

The CDR3 here is CASSLDPGGQSSYEQYF. The CDR3, as DNA: TGTGCCAGCAGCTTAGATCCCGGGGGGCAGAGCTCCTACGAGCAGTACTTC. V is TRBV11-2 and J is TRBJ2-7; tentative D call: TRBD2 (7 bases). The CDR3 contains 17 residues. The germline gives CDR1 SGHAT, CDR2 FQNNGV. V was shortened by 0 bases and J by 0 bases, with 15 bases between the two germline ends.

The V and J genes are TRBV11-3 and TRBJ1-1; no clear D. V was clipped by 0 bases and J by 5 bases, with 19 bases between them. This CDR3 contains 17 residues. Per germline, CDR1 SGHNT and CDR2 YENEEA. CDR3 sequence reads: CASSLEGGRRRRTEAFF. Here the CDR3 DNA reads TGTGCCAGCAGCTTAGAAGGTGGCAGGAGAAGGAGGACTGAAGCTTTCTTT.

The chain is built from TRBV19 and TRBJ1-1; D is perhaps TRBD1 (6 bases). Trimming took off 1 base at V and 4 bases at J, with 22 bases between the two ends. There are 18 residues in the CDR3. Germline V gene data show CDR1 as LNHDA and CDR2 as SQIVND (reference sequence). CDR3 sequence reads: CASSIAPLKTGLRTEAFF. DNA for the CDR3: TGTGCCAGTAGTATAGCCCCCTTAAAGACAGGCCTCCGCACTGAAGCTTTCTTT.

This chain joins TRBV11-3 and TRBJ1-2, with TRBD1 matching 7 bases. The CDR3 is 15 residues long. The germline V gene encodes CDR1 SGHNT and CDR2 YENEEA. With V trimmed by 5 bases and J by 8 bases, 14 bases remained unmatched. The CDR3 coding sequence is TGTGCCAGCAGCCCTCGTAGGGGGCGCACGAGGGGCTACACCTTC. Translated, it gives CASSPRRGRTRGYTF.

The chain uses TRBV6-5 and TRBJ2-5; no clear D gene. V was pared by 8 bases and J by 2 bases, with 9 bases between. The germline CDR1 and CDR2 sequences are MNHEY and SVGAGI. CDR3 length: 12 residues. For the CDR3, the DNA is TGTGCCAGCCGAAGAACACAAGAGACCCAGTACTTC. Protein product: CASRRTQETQYF.

The chain couples TRBV27 to TRBJ1-2; a possible D gene is TRBD1 (6 bases). CDR3 length equals 13 residues. The V and J ends lost 3 bases and 8 bases respectively, with 13 bases between them. Germline loops: CDR1 MNHEY, CDR2 SMNVEV (reference sequence). This CDR3 is CASSFIGGSGYTF. The CDR3 DNA reads as TGTGCCAGCAGTTTTATCGGGGGCTCCGGCTACACCTTC.